This T cell receptor beta chain was recorded in a study of glioma-infiltrating T cells. The iRepertoire nested amplicon-rescue multiplex PCR amplified TCR alpha and beta CDR3s from RNA. One-step reverse transcription and amplification started from approximately 100-400 ng of tissue mRNA or PBMC total RNA. Each CDR3 protein gets one entry after TCRdb re-called the multiplex PCR reads with MiXCR. The sample has around 170,000 distinct CDR3 sequences; about 40% are singletons. This clonotype has a handful of counts. Its cognate antigen is unknown. Study-wide findings and caveats: Above-expected tissue-blood divergence occurred in all gliomas, most in low-grade ones. CDR3 overlap between tissue and blood was very small.

J gave up 7 bases and V 6 bases, and 8 bases lay outside the gene matches. The CDR3 is 14 amino acids. Per germline, CDR1 LNHDA and CDR2 SQIVND (reference sequence). This rearrangement joins TRBV19 to TRBJ2-1, with TRBD2 identical over 8 bases. The source of this sequence is a human donor with low-grade glioma or glioblastoma, undergoing nonglioma brain surgery, or in good health (not recorded which). The sample was glioma tissue, nonneoplastic brain tissue, or PBMCs (not recorded which). In DNA form, the CDR3 reads TGTGCCAGTAGCGACGGGAGGGTTGGTAATGAGCAGTTCTTC. Its protein is CASSDGRVGNEQFF.